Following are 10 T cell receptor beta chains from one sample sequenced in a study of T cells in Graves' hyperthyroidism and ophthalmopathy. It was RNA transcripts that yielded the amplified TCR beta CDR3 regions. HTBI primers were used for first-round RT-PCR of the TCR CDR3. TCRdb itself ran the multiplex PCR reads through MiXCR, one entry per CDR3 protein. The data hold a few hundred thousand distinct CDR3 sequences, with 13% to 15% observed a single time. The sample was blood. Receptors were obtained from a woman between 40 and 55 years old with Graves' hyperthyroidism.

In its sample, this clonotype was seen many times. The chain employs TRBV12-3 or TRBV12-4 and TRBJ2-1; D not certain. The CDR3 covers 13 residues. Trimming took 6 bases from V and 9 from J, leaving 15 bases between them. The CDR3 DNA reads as TGTGCCAGCAGCCCGGTTGAGGTCGGTGAGCAGTTCTTC. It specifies CASSPVEVGEQFF.

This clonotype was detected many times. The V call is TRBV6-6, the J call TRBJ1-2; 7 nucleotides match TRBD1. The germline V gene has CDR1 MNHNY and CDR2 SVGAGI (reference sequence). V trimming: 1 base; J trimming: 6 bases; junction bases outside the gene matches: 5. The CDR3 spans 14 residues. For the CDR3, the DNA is TGTGCCAGCAGTTACTTAACAGGGGATGATGGCTACACCTTC. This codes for CASSYLTGDDGYTF.

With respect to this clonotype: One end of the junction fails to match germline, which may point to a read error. The CDR3 nucleotides are TGCGCCAGCAGGCCCACTAGCGGGAGCTCCTACAATGGGCAGTTCTTC. Its protein is CASRPTSGSSYNGQFF. The gene calls are TRBV5-1 and TRBJ2-1; 11 positions match TRBD2. The CDR3 consists of 16 residues. From germline, CDR1 is SGHRS and CDR2 YFSETQ.

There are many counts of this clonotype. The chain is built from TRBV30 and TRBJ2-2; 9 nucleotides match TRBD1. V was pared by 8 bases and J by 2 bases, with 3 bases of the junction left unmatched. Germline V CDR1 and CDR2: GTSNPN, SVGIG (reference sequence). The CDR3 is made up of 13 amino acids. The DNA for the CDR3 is TGTGCCAGGGACAGGGTCAACACCGGGGAGCTGTTTTTT. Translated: CARDRVNTGELFF.

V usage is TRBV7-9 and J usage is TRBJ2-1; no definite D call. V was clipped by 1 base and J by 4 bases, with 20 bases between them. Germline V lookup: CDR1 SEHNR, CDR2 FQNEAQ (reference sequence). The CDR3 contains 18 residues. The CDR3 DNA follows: TGTGCCAGCAGCTTAGGGTTGTCGACGGTAAGAATATACAATGAGCAGTTCTTC. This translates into CASSLGLSTVRIYNEQFF.

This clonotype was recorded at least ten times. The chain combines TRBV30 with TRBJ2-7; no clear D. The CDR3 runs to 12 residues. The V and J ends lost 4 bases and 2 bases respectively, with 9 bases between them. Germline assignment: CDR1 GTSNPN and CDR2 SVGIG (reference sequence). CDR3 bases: TGTGCCTGGAAAACAACAGCCTACGAGCAGTACTTC. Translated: CAWKTTAYEQYF.

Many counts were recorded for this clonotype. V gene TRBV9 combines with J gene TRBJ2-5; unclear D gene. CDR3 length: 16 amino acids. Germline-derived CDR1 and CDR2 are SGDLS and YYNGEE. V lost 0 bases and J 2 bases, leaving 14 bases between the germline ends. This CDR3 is CASSVGVSRLQETQYF. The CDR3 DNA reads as TGTGCCAGCAGCGTAGGGGTTAGCAGATTGCAAGAGACCCAGTACTTC.

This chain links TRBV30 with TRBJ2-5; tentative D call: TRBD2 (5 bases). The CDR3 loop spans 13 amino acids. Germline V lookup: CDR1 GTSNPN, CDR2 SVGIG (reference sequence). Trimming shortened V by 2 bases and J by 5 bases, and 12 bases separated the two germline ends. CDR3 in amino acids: CAWSTGMRETQYF. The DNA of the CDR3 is TGTGCCTGGAGTACCGGGATGCGGGAGACCCAGTACTTC.

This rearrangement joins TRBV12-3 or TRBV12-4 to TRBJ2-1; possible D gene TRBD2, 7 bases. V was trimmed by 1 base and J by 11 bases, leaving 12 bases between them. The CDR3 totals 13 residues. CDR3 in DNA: TGTGCCAGCAGTTTAGAAGGGGGGGATCAGCAGTTCTTC. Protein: CASSLEGGDQQFF.

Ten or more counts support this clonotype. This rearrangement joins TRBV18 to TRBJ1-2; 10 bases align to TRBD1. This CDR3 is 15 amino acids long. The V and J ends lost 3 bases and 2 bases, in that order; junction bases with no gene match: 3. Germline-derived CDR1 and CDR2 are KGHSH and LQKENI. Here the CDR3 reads CASSPGTGENYGYTF. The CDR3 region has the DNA TGTGCCAGCTCACCCGGGACAGGGGAAAACTATGGCTACACCTTC.